The clone carrying this T cell receptor (beta chain) turned up a few times. Construction of the TCRbeta library involved unique molecular identifiers. Each CDR3 protein is one row after TCRdb ran MiXCR on the PCR reads. The data contain about 610,000 distinct CDR3 sequences, about 11% of them singletons. Germline loops: CDR1 SQVTM, CDR2 ANQGSEA. This CDR3 is built from 13 residues. The J segment lost 8 bases and the V segment lost 8 bases, leaving 12 bases of the junction unmatched. The data stem from a study of T-cell reconstitution after alpha-beta-depleted transplantation in children. This clonotype was sampled from a human donor who donated a stem cell graft to a child with acute myeloid leukemia. The sample in question was PBMCs from the stem cell graft donor, obtained from the stem cell graft. This chain links TRBV29-1 with TRBJ2-5; 9 bases map to TRBD2. The CDR3 sequence is CSSSVVAGVTQYF. In DNA, the CDR3 is TGCAGCTCGTCGGTGGTAGCGGGAGTAACCCAGTACTTC.